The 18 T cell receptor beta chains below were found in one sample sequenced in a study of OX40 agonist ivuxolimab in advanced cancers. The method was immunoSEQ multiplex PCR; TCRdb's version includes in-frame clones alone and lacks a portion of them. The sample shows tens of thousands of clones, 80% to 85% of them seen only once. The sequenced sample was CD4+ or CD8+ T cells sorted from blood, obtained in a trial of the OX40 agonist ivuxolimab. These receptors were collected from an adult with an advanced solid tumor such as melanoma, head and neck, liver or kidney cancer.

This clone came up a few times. The CDR3 sequence: CAWSDPGFYNSPLHF. CDR3 DNA sequence: TGTGCCTGGAGTGACCCGGGTTTCTATAATTCACCCCTCCACTTT. The rearrangement uses TRBV30 and TRBJ1-6; D unresolved. The germline V gene has CDR1 GTSNPN and CDR2 SVGIG (reference sequence). V dropped 1 base and J dropped 3 bases, with 10 bases sitting between them. The CDR3 runs to 15 residues.

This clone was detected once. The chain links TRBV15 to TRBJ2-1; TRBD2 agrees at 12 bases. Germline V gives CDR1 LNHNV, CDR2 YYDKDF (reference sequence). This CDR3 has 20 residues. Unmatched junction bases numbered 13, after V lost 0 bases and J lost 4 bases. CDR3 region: CATSRDRETSGRNFYNEQFF. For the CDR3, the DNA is TGTGCCACCAGCAGAGATCGTGAGACTAGCGGGAGAAATTTTTACAATGAGCAGTTCTTC.

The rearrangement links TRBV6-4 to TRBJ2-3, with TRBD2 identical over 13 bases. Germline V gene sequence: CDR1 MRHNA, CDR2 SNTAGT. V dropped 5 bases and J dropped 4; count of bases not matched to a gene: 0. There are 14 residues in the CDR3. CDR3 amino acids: CASSTSGGADTQYF. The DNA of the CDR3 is TGTGCCAGCAGTACTAGCGGGGGGGCAGATACGCAGTATTTT.

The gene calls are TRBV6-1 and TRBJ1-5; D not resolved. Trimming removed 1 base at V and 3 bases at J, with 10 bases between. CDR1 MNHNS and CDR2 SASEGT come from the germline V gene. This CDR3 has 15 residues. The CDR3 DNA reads TGTGCCAGCAGTGAAGAGGCAACGCCCAATCAGCCCCAGCATTTT. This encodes CASSEEATPNQPQHF.

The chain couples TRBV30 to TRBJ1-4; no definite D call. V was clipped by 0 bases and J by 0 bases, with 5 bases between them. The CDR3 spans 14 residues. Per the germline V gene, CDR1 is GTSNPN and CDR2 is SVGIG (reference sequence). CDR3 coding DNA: TGTGCCTGGAGTGTAGTTGCAACTAATGAAAAACTGTTTTTT. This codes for CAWSVVATNEKLFF.

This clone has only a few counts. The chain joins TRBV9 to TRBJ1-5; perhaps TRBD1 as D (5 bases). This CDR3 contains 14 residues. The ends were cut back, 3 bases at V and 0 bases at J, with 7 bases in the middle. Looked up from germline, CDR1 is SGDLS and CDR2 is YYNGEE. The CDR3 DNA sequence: TGTGCCAGCAGCGGGCAGGGTAGCAATCAGCCCCAGCATTTT. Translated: CASSGQGSNQPQHF.

As DNA, the CDR3 is TGCGCCAGCAGCACGACAGGGCTGAACAATGAGCAGTTCTTC. Its protein product is CASSTTGLNNEQFF. The chain combines TRBV5-1 with TRBJ2-1; 7 nucleotides match TRBD1. The V gene's germline CDR1 is SGHRS and CDR2 YFSETQ. The CDR3 length is 14 residues. The trim removed 4 bases at V and 5 bases at J, leaving 6 bases unmatched.

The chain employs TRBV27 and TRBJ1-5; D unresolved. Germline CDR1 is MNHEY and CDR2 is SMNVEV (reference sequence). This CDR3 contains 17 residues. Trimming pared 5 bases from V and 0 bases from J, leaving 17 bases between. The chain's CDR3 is CASSPEGYGNSNQPQHF. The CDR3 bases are TGTGCCAGCAGTCCCGAAGGTTACGGGAATAGCAATCAGCCCCAGCATTTT.

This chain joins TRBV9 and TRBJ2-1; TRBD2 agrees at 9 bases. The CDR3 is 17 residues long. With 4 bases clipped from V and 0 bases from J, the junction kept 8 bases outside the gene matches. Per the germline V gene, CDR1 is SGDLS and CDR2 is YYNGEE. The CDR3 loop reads CASSPSGTSISYNEQFF. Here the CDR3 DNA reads TGTGCCAGCAGCCCATCCGGGACTAGCATCTCCTACAATGAGCAGTTCTTC.

The CDR3 spells CAWSVLAGGPDTQYF. The CDR3, as DNA: TGTGCCTGGAGTGTACTAGCGGGAGGGCCAGATACGCAGTATTTT. This rearrangement joins TRBV30 to TRBJ2-3; 13 positions match TRBD2. CDR3 length equals 15 residues. Per germline, CDR1 GTSNPN and CDR2 SVGIG (reference sequence). Trimming took 0 bases from V and 4 from J; bases not matched to a gene: 1.

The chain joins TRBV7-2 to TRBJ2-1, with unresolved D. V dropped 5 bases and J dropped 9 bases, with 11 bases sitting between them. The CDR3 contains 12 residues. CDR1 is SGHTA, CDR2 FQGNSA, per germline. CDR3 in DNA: TGTGCCAGCAGCCAGGTTCGGCCTGAGCAGTTCTTC. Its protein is CASSQVRPEQFF. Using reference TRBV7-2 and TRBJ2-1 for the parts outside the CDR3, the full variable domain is GAGVSQSPSNKVTEKGKDVELRCDPISGHTALYWYRQSLGQGLEFLIYFQGNSAPDKSGLPSDRFSAERTGGSVSTLTIQRTQQEDSAVYLCASSQVRPEQFFGPGTRLTVL.

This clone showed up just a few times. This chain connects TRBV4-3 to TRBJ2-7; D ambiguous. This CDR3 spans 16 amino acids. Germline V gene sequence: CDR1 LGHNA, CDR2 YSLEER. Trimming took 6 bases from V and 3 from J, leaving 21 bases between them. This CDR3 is CASRISHRVTDYEQYF. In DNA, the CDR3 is TGCGCCAGCAGAATCTCCCACCGCGTGACCGACTACGAGCAGTACTTC.

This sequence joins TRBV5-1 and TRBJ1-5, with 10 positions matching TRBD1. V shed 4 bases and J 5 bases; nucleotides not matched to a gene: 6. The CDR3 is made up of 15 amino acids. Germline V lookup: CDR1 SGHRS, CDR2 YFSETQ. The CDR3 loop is CASSPGDRGYQPQHF. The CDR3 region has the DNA TGCGCCAGCAGCCCAGGGGACAGGGGATATCAGCCCCAGCATTTT.

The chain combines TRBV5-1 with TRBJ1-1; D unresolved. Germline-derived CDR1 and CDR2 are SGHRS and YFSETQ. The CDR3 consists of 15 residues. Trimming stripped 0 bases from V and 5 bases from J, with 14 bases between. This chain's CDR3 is CASSLGGGEETEAFF. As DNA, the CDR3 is TGCGCCAGCAGCTTGGGAGGAGGAGAAGAGACTGAAGCTTTCTTT.

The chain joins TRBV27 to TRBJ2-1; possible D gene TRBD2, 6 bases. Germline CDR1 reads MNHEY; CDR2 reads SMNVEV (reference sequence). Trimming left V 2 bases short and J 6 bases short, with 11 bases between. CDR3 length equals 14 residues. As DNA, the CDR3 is TGTGCCAGCAGTTTAGGTCAGGAGGGCAATGAGCAGTTCTTC. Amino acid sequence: CASSLGQEGNEQFF.

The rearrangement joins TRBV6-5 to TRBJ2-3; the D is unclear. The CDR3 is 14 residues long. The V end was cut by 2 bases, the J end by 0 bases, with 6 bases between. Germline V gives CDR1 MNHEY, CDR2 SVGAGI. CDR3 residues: CASSYGRSTDTQYF. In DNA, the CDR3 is TGTGCCAGCAGTTACGGGCGTAGCACAGATACGCAGTATTTT.

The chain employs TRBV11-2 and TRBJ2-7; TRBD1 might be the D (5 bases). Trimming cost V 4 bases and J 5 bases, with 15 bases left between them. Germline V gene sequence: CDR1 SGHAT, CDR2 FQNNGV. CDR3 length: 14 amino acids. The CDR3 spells CASSSDIPFDEQYF. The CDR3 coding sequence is TGTGCCAGCAGCTCGGACATACCCTTCGACGAGCAGTACTTC.

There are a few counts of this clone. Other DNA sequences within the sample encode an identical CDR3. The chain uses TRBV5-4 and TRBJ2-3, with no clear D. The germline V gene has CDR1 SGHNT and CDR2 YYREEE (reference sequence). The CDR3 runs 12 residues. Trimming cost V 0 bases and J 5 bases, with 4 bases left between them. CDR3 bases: TGTGCCAGCAGCTTGGAGGGAGATACGCAGTATTTT. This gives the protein CASSLEGDTQYF.